What follows are 11 T cell receptor beta chains derived from one specimen sequenced in a study of post-analysis software for immune sequencing data. Study-level findings and limits: Five or six TRBV segments appeared more often in patients than in controls, and TRBV5-6, TRBV5-1 and TRBV20-1 were among these.

cDNA libraries of TCR beta carried unique molecular identifiers. TCRdb reprocessed the PCR reads via MiXCR and lists one record per CDR3 protein. This table has a few hundred thousand distinct CDR3 sequences, 30% to 45% appearing once. No antigens are known for them. The specimen sequenced was blood. The receptors originated from a girl aged 2-10 years with multiple sclerosis.

The chain has TRBV28 and TRBJ1-2; no reliable D call. The CDR3 consists of 12 residues. CDR1 and CDR2 (germline): MDHEN, SYDVKM. V was clipped by 3 bases and J by 3 bases, with 5 bases between them. The CDR3 DNA is TGTGCCAGCAGTTTTGAGGACTATGGCTACACCTTC. Its translation is CASSFEDYGYTF.

The rearrangement uses TRBV29-1 and TRBJ1-5; unclear D gene. V gave up 3 bases and J gave up 6 bases, with 15 bases separating them. Germline lookup yields CDR1 SQVTM and CDR2 ANQGSEA. This CDR3 comprises 14 residues. The CDR3 DNA reads as TGCAGCGTTGAGGACCCACCGGGGAGTCAGCCCCAGCATTTT. Translated: CSVEDPPGSQPQHF. The variable domain in full, completed from reference TRBV29-1 and TRBJ1-5, reads SAVISQKPSRDICQRGTSLTIQCQVDSQVTMMFWYRQQPGQSLTLIATANQGSEATYESGFVIDKFPISRPNLTFSTLTVSNMSPEDSSIYLCSVEDPPGSQPQHFGDGTRLSIL.

Details on this clonotype: Being one base from a much bigger clone, this may be a read error. V and J are TRBV6-1 and TRBJ2-3, with D uncertain. The CDR3 contains 16 residues. Germline CDR1 is MNHNS and CDR2 is SASEGT. Trimming removed 8 bases at V and 1 base at J, with 19 bases between. Here the CDR3 reads CASLKYVSERTDTQYF. The CDR3 DNA is TGTGCCAGCCTTAAATACGTGTCAGAACGCACAGATACGCAGTATTTT.

The chain links TRBV5-1 to TRBJ2-7; D unresolved. Trimming removed 2 bases at V and 4 bases at J, with 7 bases between. The CDR3 extends over 12 amino acids. Germline V gene data show CDR1 as SGHRS and CDR2 as YFSETQ. DNA of the CDR3: TGCGCCAGCAGCTTTTCCACGTACGAGCAGTACTTC. It translates to CASSFSTYEQYF.

This clonotype was observed a handful of times. CDR3 sequence (DNA): TGTGCCACCAGCAGAGATGGTCCTGGAGATACGCAGTATTTT. Its translation: CATSRDGPGDTQYF. The gene calls are TRBV15 and TRBJ2-3; D call uncertain. With 0 bases removed from V and 5 bases from J, the gap between germline ends came to 9 bases. Looked up from germline, CDR1 is LNHNV and CDR2 is YYDKDF (reference sequence). The CDR3 loop spans 14 amino acids.

V and J are TRBV7-6 and TRBJ1-1; no clear D gene. CDR1 and CDR2 from the germline V gene are SGHVS and FNYEAQ. The CDR3 consists of 14 residues. The V and J ends lost 1 base and 4 bases respectively, with 10 bases between them. The CDR3 nucleotides are TGTGCCAGCAGCTTAGGGGAGGGTAGCACTGAAGCTTTCTTT. It translates to CASSLGEGSTEAFF.

This clonotype turned up a few times. The chain combines TRBV28 with TRBJ2-5, with 7 bases identical to TRBD1. The end of the DNA aligns better with TRBJ2-7, so the J call may be wrong. CDR1 is MDHEN, CDR2 SYDVKM, per germline. CDR3 length: 14 amino acids. The CDR3, as DNA: TGTGCCAGCAGATGGGCCGGGACAGACTACGAGCAGTACTTC. Translation gives CASRWAGTDYEQYF.

There are a few counts of this clonotype. V usage is TRBV7-9 and J usage is TRBJ2-3; 10 positions match TRBD1. Germline-derived CDR1 and CDR2 are SEHNR and FQNEAQ (reference sequence). The CDR3 totals 17 residues. Unmatched junction bases numbered 10, after V lost 2 bases and J lost 5 bases. The CDR3 spells CASSLFLGTGEKDTQYF. CDR3 nucleotides: TGTGCCAGCAGCTTATTTTTAGGGACAGGGGAGAAAGATACGCAGTATTTT.

The chain uses TRBV25-1 and TRBJ2-3, with a weak D call TRBD2 (5 bases). Trimming left V 0 bases short and J 2 bases short, with 12 bases between. The CDR3 extends over 16 amino acids. Germline V gene lookup returns CDR1 MGHDK and CDR2 SYGVNS. Here the CDR3 DNA reads TGTGCCAGCAGTGAATATATTCTTAGCGCCACAGATACGCAGTATTTT. Protein: CASSEYILSATDTQYF.

The chain is built from TRBV5-1 and TRBJ1-2; D gene unclear. The CDR3 covers 13 residues. Germline-derived CDR1 and CDR2 are SGHRS and YFSETQ. Trimming stripped 3 bases from V and 2 bases from J, with 8 bases between. The CDR3 loop reads CASSSGSNYGYTF. CDR3 in DNA: TGCGCCAGCAGCTCCGGGTCAAACTATGGCTACACCTTC.

The sample holds a few counts of this clonotype. CDR3 in amino acids: CASSSGQGAVQPQHF. CDR3 DNA sequence: TGTGCCAGCTCATCAGGACAGGGGGCGGTTCAGCCCCAGCATTTT. The chain joins TRBV18 to TRBJ1-5; TRBD1 aligns across 11 bases. CDR1 is KGHSH and CDR2 is LQKENI in the germline V gene. The CDR3 spans 15 residues. J lost 6 bases, V lost 5 bases, and 6 bases had no gene match.